The rows below give T cell receptor beta chains drawn from one sample of a study of cytomegalovirus exposure and HLA in healthy donors. The repertoire was sequenced with immunoSEQ multiplex PCR; TCRdb's copy has only in-frame clones and lacks some. The table records 95,000 to 130,000 clones, around 62% of them present only once. Sequenced: PBMCs. The receptors stem from a woman aged 35 to 49 in good health and CMV-seropositive. Each CDR3 is given with its conserved first and last residue. Fields, in order: clone size, D gene, J gene, V gene, CDR3 protein, CDR3 DNA. D genes are given only for firm matches. Some rows have no size entry. The others give once, few or many, or a class for an expanded clone.

abundance: NA; d_gene: TRBD2; j_gene: TRBJ2-1; v_gene: TRBV4-3; CDR3aa: CASSQDTRGIYNEQFF; CDR3nt: TGCGCCAGCAGCCAAGATACGCGGGGGATCTACAATGAGCAGTTCTTC
abundance: NA; d_gene: NA; j_gene: TRBJ2-3; v_gene: TRBV15; CDR3aa: CATSLPGSDSVTDTQYF; CDR3nt: TGTGCCACCAGCCTCCCGGGCTCGGACAGCGTAACAGATACGCAGTATTTT
abundance: NA; d_gene: NA; j_gene: TRBJ2-7; v_gene: TRBV7-2; CDR3aa: CASSLGTSTQQYF; CDR3nt: TGTGCCAGCAGCTTGGGGACATCTACACAGCAGTACTTC
abundance: NA; d_gene: TRBD2; j_gene: TRBJ2-7; v_gene: TRBV11-1; CDR3aa: CASSSGLAVSYEQYF; CDR3nt: TGTGCCAGCAGCTCTGGACTAGCGGTCTCCTACGAGCAGTACTTC
abundance: once; d_gene: NA; j_gene: TRBJ1-2; v_gene: TRBV28; CDR3aa: CASSLYSNYGYTF; CDR3nt: TGTGCCAGCAGTTTATACAGTAACTATGGCTACACCTTC
abundance: NA; d_gene: NA; j_gene: TRBJ1-5; v_gene: TRBV7-8; CDR3aa: CASSLRQADQPQHF; CDR3nt: TGTGCCAGCAGCTTGAGACAGGCCGATCAGCCCCAGCATTTT
abundance: once; d_gene: TRBD1; j_gene: TRBJ1-2; v_gene: TRBV9; CDR3aa: CASSVNTGANYGYTF; CDR3nt: TGTGCCAGCAGCGTCAATACAGGGGCCAACTATGGCTACACCTTC
abundance: NA; d_gene: NA; j_gene: TRBJ1-4; v_gene: TRBV4-3; CDR3aa: CASSQEASTDKLFF; CDR3nt: TGCGCCAGCAGCCAAGAGGCCTCGACAGATAAACTGTTTTTT
abundance: few; d_gene: TRBD1; j_gene: TRBJ2-7; v_gene: TRBV6-5; CDR3aa: CASSSGTGPSSYEQYF; CDR3nt: TGTGCCAGCAGTTCCGGGACAGGGCCGAGCTCCTACGAGCAGTACTTC
abundance: NA; d_gene: TRBD2; j_gene: TRBJ2-1; v_gene: TRBV5-4; CDR3aa: CASTPGGDGGYNEQFF; CDR3nt: TGTGCCAGCACCCCCGGGGGGGACGGGGGCTACAATGAGCAGTTCTTC
abundance: NA; d_gene: NA; j_gene: TRBJ2-2; v_gene: TRBV30; CDR3aa: CAGTGGTAKTGELFF; CDR3nt: TGTGCCGGGACGGGGGGCACAGCTAAAACCGGGGAGCTGTTTTTT
abundance: NA; d_gene: NA; j_gene: TRBJ2-7; v_gene: TRBV25-1; CDR3aa: CASSEGRDYEQYF; CDR3nt: TGTGCCAGCAGTGAAGGCAGGGACTACGAGCAGTACTTC
abundance: NA; d_gene: TRBD2; j_gene: TRBJ2-5; v_gene: TRBV4-1; CDR3aa: CASSQDPRVEREETQYF; CDR3nt: TGCGCCAGCAGCCAAGACCCCCGGGTCGAGCGGGAGGAGACCCAGTACTTC
abundance: NA; d_gene: NA; j_gene: TRBJ1-2; v_gene: TRBV29-1; CDR3aa: CSVELNRGNRGYGYTF; CDR3nt: TGCAGCGTTGAATTGAATCGCGGGAATCGAGGCTATGGCTACACCTTC
abundance: NA; d_gene: TRBD2; j_gene: TRBJ2-3; v_gene: TRBV6-1; CDR3aa: CAGGVAITSTDTQYF; CDR3nt: TGTGCCGGGGGGGTAGCGATAACTAGCACAGATACGCAGTATTTT
abundance: NA; d_gene: TRBD1; j_gene: TRBJ1-2; v_gene: TRBV27; CDR3aa: CASSLRTGYYGYTF; CDR3nt: TGTGCCAGCAGTTTACGGACAGGGTACTATGGCTACACCTTC
abundance: NA; d_gene: NA; j_gene: TRBJ2-3; v_gene: TRBV7-2; CDR3aa: CASSLPSTDTQYF; CDR3nt: TGTGCCAGCAGCCTCCCTAGCACAGATACGCAGTATTTT
abundance: NA; d_gene: TRBD2; j_gene: TRBJ2-3; v_gene: TRBV4-2; CDR3aa: CASSQETSGNTDTQYF; CDR3nt: TGTGCCAGCAGCCAAGAGACTAGCGGTAACACAGATACGCAGTATTTT
abundance: once; d_gene: TRBD1; j_gene: TRBJ2-5; v_gene: TRBV10-3; CDR3aa: CAIAGTGVQETQYF; CDR3nt: TGTGCCATCGCCGGGACAGGGGTTCAAGAGACCCAGTACTTC
abundance: NA; d_gene: TRBD2; j_gene: TRBJ2-1; v_gene: TRBV7-3; CDR3aa: CASSNLAGGIASYNEQFF; CDR3nt: TGTGCCAGCAGCAACCTAGCGGGAGGTATAGCATCGTACAATGAGCAGTTCTTC
abundance: NA; d_gene: NA; j_gene: TRBJ2-4; v_gene: TRBV25-1; CDR3aa: CASSHREPTEDIQYF; CDR3nt: TGTGCCAGCAGTCACCGGGAACCCACGGAGGACATTCAGTACTTC
abundance: NA; d_gene: NA; j_gene: TRBJ2-2; v_gene: TRBV5-1; CDR3aa: CASSLGTGNTGELFF; CDR3nt: TGCGCCAGCAGCTTGGGAACAGGGAACACCGGGGAGCTGTTTTTT
abundance: NA; d_gene: TRBD2; j_gene: TRBJ2-2; v_gene: TRBV4-1; CDR3aa: CASSRVAGNVGGELFF; CDR3nt: TGCGCCAGCAGCCGGGTAGCGGGAAATGTTGGCGGGGAGCTGTTTTTT